The next 23 T cell receptor beta chains were all read from a single sample in a study of monozygotic twins with inflammatory bowel disease. Following a re-call of the 5' RACE reads, TCRdb has one entry per CDR3 protein and lacks DNA. The sample holds more than 120,000 distinct CDR3 sequences. The sequencing sample was made of blood. The receptor source for this set is a human donor with ulcerative colitis or Crohn's disease, or a healthy co-twin of an affected twin (not recorded which).

The V gene is TRBV7-9, the J gene TRBJ2-7; TCRdb's assignment of TRBD1 cannot be checked, as there is no DNA. Looked up from germline, CDR1 is SEHNR and CDR2 is FQNEAQ (reference sequence). The CDR3 extends over 14 amino acids. The CDR3 loop reads CASSSWTGWSGQYF.

The chain uses TRBV6-2 or TRBV6-3 and TRBJ2-2. This CDR3 region has 15 residues. Per germline, CDR1 MNHEY and CDR2 SVGEGT. This chain's CDR3 is CASSYASGNTGELFF.

The V and J genes are TRBV10-2 and TRBJ2-1; no DNA is available, so the TRBD1 call from TCRdb remains unchecked. This CDR3 is 18 amino acids long. The germline CDR1 and CDR2 sequences are WSHSY and SAAADI. This chain's CDR3 is CASSVGVGQGVIYNEQFF.

This chain joins TRBV27 and TRBJ2-7; TCRdb returns TRBD1, unconfirmable since there is no DNA. CDR1 and CDR2 from the germline V gene are MNHEY and SMNVEV (reference sequence). The CDR3 has 14 amino acids. The CDR3 loop reads CASSILGTDYEQYF.

The rearrangement joins TRBV29-1 to TRBJ1-2; the TCRdb D gene call, TRBD1, has no DNA to confirm it. The CDR3 loop spans 13 amino acids. Germline CDR1 SQVTM, CDR2 ANQGSEA. The CDR3 loop reads CSVKTGGYYGYTF.

The chain has TRBV29-1 and TRBJ2-6; the D gene TCRdb calls, TRBD1, cannot be checked with no DNA. Germline CDR1 is SQVTM and CDR2 is ANQGSEA. The length of the CDR3 is 17 residues. CDR3 loop: CSVNSRGALSGANVLTF. The full variable domain, with the rest looked up from reference TRBV29-1 and TRBJ2-6, is SAVISQKPSRDICQRGTSLTIQCQVDSQVTMMFWYRQQPGQSLTLIATANQGSEATYESGFVIDKFPISRPNLTFSTLTVSNMSPEDSSIYLCSVNSRGALSGANVLTFGAGSRLTVL.

The V call is TRBV30, the J call TRBJ2-7. This CDR3 contains 13 residues. From germline, CDR1 is GTSNPN and CDR2 SVGIG (reference sequence). The CDR3: CAWSVGRAYEQYF.

The CDR3 sequence is CSARGGSGDNSPLHF. The chain employs TRBV20-1 and TRBJ1-6; TCRdb indicates TRBD1, and absent DNA this call remains unverified. This CDR3 region has 15 residues. From germline, CDR1 is DFQATT and CDR2 SNEGSKA (reference sequence).

CDR3: CASSWDYGGQTQYF. The chain combines TRBV5-1 with TRBJ2-5. This CDR3 spans 14 amino acids. Germline V gives CDR1 SGHRS, CDR2 YFSETQ.

This chain joins TRBV5-5 and TRBJ1-1; the TCRdb D gene call, TRBD1, has no DNA to confirm it. CDR3 length equals 15 residues. Germline loops: CDR1 SGHKS, CDR2 YYEKEE (reference sequence). CDR3 region: CASSPDTGMNTEAFF.

The genes are TRBV4-1 and TRBJ1-1; the TCRdb D gene call, TRBD1, has no DNA to confirm it. CDR1 is MGHRA and CDR2 is YSYEKL in the germline V gene. There are 13 residues in the CDR3. CDR3 residues: CASSRDSVTEAFF.

The chain carries TRBV30 and TRBJ1-2. Germline CDR1 is GTSNPN and CDR2 is SVGIG (reference sequence). This CDR3 has 11 residues. The CDR3 is CAWSVHGGYTF.

V gene TRBV18 combines with J gene TRBJ2-5; the D gene TCRdb calls, TRBD2, cannot be checked with no DNA. Germline loops: CDR1 KGHSH, CDR2 LQKENI. The CDR3 has 16 amino acids. CDR3 residues: CASSSGLAGVKETQYF.

The chain joins TRBV20-1 to TRBJ2-7. Germline loops: CDR1 DFQATT, CDR2 SNEGSKA (reference sequence). The CDR3 runs 16 residues. The CDR3 sequence is CSARDGVLQHSYEQYF.

V is TRBV6-2 or TRBV6-3 and J is TRBJ1-2; checking the TCRdb D call of TRBD1 is not possible without DNA. The CDR3 extends over 18 amino acids. The germline CDR1 and CDR2 sequences are MNHEY and SVGEGT. The CDR3 loop is CASSYGGPRGRLAKGYTF.

The CDR3 region is CAWDPGQGHSPLHF. The chain employs TRBV30 and TRBJ1-6; checking the TCRdb D call of TRBD1 is not possible without DNA. The CDR3 has 14 residues. Looked up from germline, CDR1 is GTSNPN and CDR2 is SVGIG (reference sequence).

The J gene is TRBJ2-5, the V gene TRBV9. The length of the CDR3 is 15 residues. Germline assignment: CDR1 SGDLS and CDR2 YYNGEE. CDR3 sequence reads: CASSPGLLYQETQYF.

The chain carries TRBV20-1 and TRBJ1-2; absent DNA, TCRdb's TRBD1 call cannot be checked. CDR1 DFQATT and CDR2 SNEGSKA come from the germline V gene (reference sequence). CDR3 length: 14 amino acids. CDR3 residues: CSANDQGANYGYTF.

This chain joins TRBV4-2 and TRBJ2-5; without DNA, the TCRdb call of TRBD1 cannot be checked. Germline lookup yields CDR1 LGHNA and CDR2 YNFKEQ. The CDR3 runs 14 residues. The CDR3 is CASSQDWGRETQYF.

This sequence joins TRBV7-9 and TRBJ2-1; TCRdb indicates TRBD2, and absent DNA this call remains unverified. Germline V gene sequence: CDR1 SEHNR, CDR2 FQNEAQ (reference sequence). The CDR3 totals 15 residues. Here the CDR3 reads CASSSGGGLDNEQFF.

The CDR3 loop is CSARALAGDPTNTQYF. The rearrangement links TRBV20-1 to TRBJ2-3; as DNA is missing, the TRBD2 call by TCRdb cannot be tested. In germline, CDR1 is DFQATT, CDR2 SNEGSKA (reference sequence). The CDR3 loop spans 16 amino acids.

The chain joins TRBV14 to TRBJ1-1. The germline CDR1 and CDR2 sequences are SGHDN and FVKESK. This CDR3 spans 12 amino acids. This CDR3 reads CASSPSKGEAFF.

V is TRBV7-7 and J is TRBJ2-1; TCRdb's D call of TRBD1 is untestable without DNA. The CDR3 totals 13 residues. Germline V gene sequence: CDR1 SSHAT, CDR2 FNYEAQ (reference sequence). The CDR3: CASSSDRGYEQFF.